One sample yielded the 5 T cell receptor beta chains listed below, sequenced in a study of T-cell memory formation after mild COVID-19. TCRdb reprocessed the 5' RACE reads via MiXCR and lists one record per CDR3 protein. The sample lists about 270,000 distinct CDR3 sequences, about a sixth occurring once. Sample: PBMCs or a T cell subset sorted from them (not recorded which). Receptors were obtained from a man younger than 35 who had mild COVID-19 (a few samples of this study predate the infection). Cell type and time point are not known.

This clonotype was counted a few times. The CDR3 DNA sequence: TGCAGTGCTAGAGGCGGCGGCGGGGATCAGCCCCAGCATTTT. Amino acid sequence: CSARGGGGDQPQHF. The chain combines TRBV20-1 with TRBJ1-5, with D unclear. The CDR3 spans 14 residues. Germline loops: CDR1 DFQATT, CDR2 SNEGSKA (reference sequence). The V and J ends lost 1 base and 5 bases respectively, with 12 bases between them.

This clonotype was counted at least ten times. The genes are TRBV6-5 and TRBJ2-7, with D uncertain. Trimming removed 6 bases at V and 0 bases at J, with 18 bases between. Germline CDR1 is MNHEY and CDR2 is SVGAGI. This CDR3 has 16 residues. CDR3 DNA sequence: TGTGCCAGCAGCCCACTGGGCCGGGTAGGCTCCTACGAGCAGTACTTC. The encoded protein is CASSPLGRVGSYEQYF.

This clonotype was recorded many times. The genes are TRBV9 and TRBJ2-3; TRBD1 or TRBD2 may be the D gene (6 bases each). The CDR3 is made up of 14 amino acids. Germline V gives CDR1 SGDLS, CDR2 YYNGEE. The germline V and J ends were trimmed by 0 bases and 5 bases, with 10 bases remaining between them. The CDR3 spells CASSVGGARDTQYF. The CDR3 DNA follows: TGTGCCAGCAGCGTAGGGGGGGCCAGAGATACGCAGTATTTT.

This clonotype was seen a few times. The V and J genes are TRBV19 and TRBJ2-3, with 8 bases that match TRBD1. Trimming cost V 5 bases and J 2 bases; bases outside gene matches: 6. CDR1 and CDR2 from the germline V gene are LNHDA and SQIVND (reference sequence). The CDR3 has 15 residues. The CDR3 region is CASSEGQGATDTQYF. DNA of the CDR3: TGTGCCAGTAGTGAGGGGCAGGGGGCCACAGATACGCAGTATTTT.

The V call is TRBV5-1, the J call TRBJ1-1; D is unclear. V lost 2 bases and J 10 bases, leaving 12 bases between the germline ends. Germline V gene lookup returns CDR1 SGHRS and CDR2 YFSETQ. This CDR3 is 12 amino acids long. CDR3 coding DNA: TGCGCCAGCAGCTTTACTGGGCTTGGAGCTTTCTTT. Its protein product is CASSFTGLGAFF. Complete variable domain (other parts from reference TRBV5-1 and TRBJ1-1): KAGVTQTPRYLIKTRGQQVTLSCSPISGHRSVSWYQQTPGQGLQFLFEYFSETQRNKGNFPGRFSGRQFSNSRSEMNVSTLELGDSALYLCASSFTGLGAFFGQGTRLTVV.